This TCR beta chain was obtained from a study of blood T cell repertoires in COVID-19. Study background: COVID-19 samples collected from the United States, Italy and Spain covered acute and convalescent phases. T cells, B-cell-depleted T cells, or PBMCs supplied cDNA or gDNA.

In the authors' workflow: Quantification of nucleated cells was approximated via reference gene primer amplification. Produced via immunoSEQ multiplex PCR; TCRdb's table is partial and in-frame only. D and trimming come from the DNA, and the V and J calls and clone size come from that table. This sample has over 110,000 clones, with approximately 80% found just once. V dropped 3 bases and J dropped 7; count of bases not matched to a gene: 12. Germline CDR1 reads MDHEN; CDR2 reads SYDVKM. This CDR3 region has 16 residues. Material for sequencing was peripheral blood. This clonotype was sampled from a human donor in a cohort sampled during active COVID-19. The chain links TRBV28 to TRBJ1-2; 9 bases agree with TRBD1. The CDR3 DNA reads TGTGCCAGCAGTTTGGGTTTCGGGACAGGGACTCCTGGCTACACCTTC. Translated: CASSLGFGTGTPGYTF.